The next 14 T cell receptor beta chains were all read from a single sample in a study of blood T cell repertoires in COVID-19. Libraries were prepared by immunoSEQ multiplex PCR; TCRdb keeps only in-frame clonotypes and omits some of them. The table shows a few hundred thousand clones, with about 79% occurring only once. Sequencing was carried out using peripheral blood. The receptors were gathered from a woman aged 40 to 50 who had recovered from COVID-19.

The chain has TRBV19 and TRBJ1-1; 11 positions agree with TRBD1. The V and J ends lost 7 bases and 4 bases, in that order; junction bases with no gene match: 5. The CDR3 runs 14 residues. CDR1 and CDR2 from the germline V gene are LNHDA and SQIVND (reference sequence). The CDR3 here is CASKSGTGGTEAFF. The CDR3 DNA reads as TGTGCCAGTAAATCAGGGACAGGGGGCACTGAAGCTTTCTTT. Based on the CDR3 plus reference TRBV19 and TRBJ1-1, the full variable domain is DGGITQSPKYLFRKEGQNVTLSCEQNLNHDAMYWYRQDPGQGLRLIYYSQIVNDFQKGDIAEGYSVSREKKESFPLTVTSAQKNPTAFYLCASKSGTGGTEAFFGQGTRLTVV.

The CDR3 loop is CASSSTQGGTGELFF. As DNA, the CDR3 is TGCGCCAGCAGCTCGACACAGGGCGGAACCGGGGAGCTGTTTTTT. The chain recombines TRBV5-1 with TRBJ2-2; D might be TRBD1 (6 bases). Germline loops: CDR1 SGHRS, CDR2 YFSETQ. The V end lost 3 bases, the J end lost 5 bases, and 14 bases lay between the germline ends. The CDR3 length is 15 residues.

This chain uses TRBV5-4 with TRBJ1-1, with TRBD1 identical over 8 bases. In germline, CDR1 is SGHNT, CDR2 YYREEE (reference sequence). The CDR3 contains 15 residues. V lost 3 bases to trimming and J lost 0 bases; unmatched junction nucleotides: 4. In nucleotides, the CDR3 is TGTGCCAGCAGCTCCAACAGGGGGATGAACACTGAAGCTTTCTTT. Amino acids: CASSSNRGMNTEAFF.

V usage is TRBV7-9 and J usage is TRBJ2-7, with 10 nucleotides matching TRBD1. Germline CDR1 is SEHNR and CDR2 is FQNEAQ (reference sequence). Trimming cost V 3 bases and J 2 bases; bases outside gene matches: 7. The length of the CDR3 is 16 residues. This CDR3 is CASSLNPGTGAYEQYF. In nucleotides, the CDR3 is TGTGCCAGCAGCTTGAACCCCGGGACAGGGGCCTACGAGCAGTACTTC. Supplemented by reference TRBV7-9 and TRBJ2-7, the full variable domain reads DTGVSQNPRHKITKRGQNVTFRCDPISEHNRLYWYRQTLGQGPEFLTYFQNEAQLEKSRLLSDRFSAERPKGSFSTLEIQRTEQGDSAMYLCASSLNPGTGAYEQYFGPGTRLTVT.

This clone showed up just once. The chain carries TRBV10-1 and TRBJ2-2; D might be TRBD2 (6 bases). V lost 9 bases and J lost 4, with 15 bases in between. Germline values: CDR1 WNHNN, CDR2 SYGVQD (reference sequence). The CDR3 contains 14 residues. The CDR3 spells CASQAGGGTGELFF. The DNA for the CDR3 is TGCGCCAGTCAGGCCGGGGGAGGCACCGGGGAGCTGTTTTTT.

V and J are TRBV10-2 and TRBJ2-3, with a weak D call TRBD1 (6 bases). This CDR3 is 15 amino acids long. CDR1 and CDR2 from the germline V gene are WSHSY and SAAADI. V was clipped by 6 bases and J by 6 bases, with 19 bases between them. The CDR3 sequence is CASSPRDIPGDTQYF. The CDR3, as DNA: TGCGCCAGCAGCCCCAGGGACATCCCGGGGGATACGCAGTATTTT.

The CDR3 DNA reads TGTGCCAGCAGCGGCCTTAGCGGGAGGTTAGGTGAGCAGTTCTTC. This encodes CASSGLSGRLGEQFF. V gene TRBV9 combines with J gene TRBJ2-1; TRBD2 agrees at 10 bases. The CDR3 loop spans 15 amino acids. The germline V gene has CDR1 SGDLS and CDR2 YYNGEE. Trimming cost V 3 bases and J 9 bases; bases outside gene matches: 9.

The CDR3 sequence is CASSQGQNNNEQFF. Written as DNA, the CDR3 is TGTGCCAGCAGCCAGGGACAGAACAACAATGAGCAGTTCTTC. This chain joins TRBV7-3 and TRBJ2-1, with TRBD1 identical over 7 bases. Germline lookup yields CDR1 SGHTA and CDR2 FQGTGA. Trimming at V came to 5 bases and at J to 5 bases, leaving 6 bases not matched to a gene. The CDR3 has 14 residues.

This clone was counted once. The chain carries TRBV10-3 and TRBJ2-7, with 7 nucleotides matching TRBD1. Germline loops: CDR1 ENHRY, CDR2 SYGVKD. V shed 5 bases and J 0 bases; nucleotides not matched to a gene: 4. CDR3 size: 14 residues. The CDR3, as DNA: TGTGCCATCAGTACGACAGGGAGCTCCTACGAGCAGTACTTC. This translates into CAISTTGSSYEQYF.

This chain connects TRBV4-1 to TRBJ1-2; possibly TRBD1 for D (5 bases). Trimming cost V 6 bases and J 2 bases, with 13 bases left between them. The V gene's germline CDR1 is MGHRA and CDR2 YSYEKL. CDR3 length: 14 residues. CDR3 nucleotides: TGCGCCAGCAGTCAGGGCATAAACAACTATGGCTACACCTTC. Encoded protein: CASSQGINNYGYTF.

This chain joins TRBV2 and TRBJ2-7, with TRBD1 identical over 9 bases. Germline CDR1 and CDR2: SNHLY and FYNNEI. V shed 1 base, J shed 6 bases, and the junction held 7 bases outside the gene matches. CDR3 length: 15 residues. The CDR3 spells CASSEVGTGKSEQYF. Written as DNA, the CDR3 is TGTGCCAGCAGTGAAGTTGGGACAGGGAAGTCCGAGCAGTACTTC.

V and J are TRBV18 and TRBJ1-1; the D gene is possibly TRBD1 (6 bases). CDR1 is KGHSH and CDR2 is LQKENI in the germline V gene. CDR3 length: 15 amino acids. V shed 2 bases and J shed 5 bases, with 15 bases lying between them. For the CDR3, the DNA is TGTGCCAGCTCACCATTGCAGGGGCTTGAGACTGAAGCTTTCTTT. This translates into CASSPLQGLETEAFF. Full variable domain (remainder filled in from reference TRBV18 and TRBJ1-1): NAGVMQNPRHLVRRRGQEARLRCSPMKGHSHVYWYRQLPEEGLKFMVYLQKENIIDESGMPKERFSAEFPKEGPSILRIQQVVRGDSAAYFCASSPLQGLETEAFFGQGTRLTVV.

The chain combines TRBV7-2 with TRBJ2-3; no reliable D call. Germline CDR1 reads SGHTA; CDR2 reads FQGNSA. The length of the CDR3 is 14 residues. V was trimmed by 4 bases and J by 4 bases, leaving 12 bases between them. Here the CDR3 DNA reads TGTGCCAGCAGCTCTTCACTGGCGGCAGATACGCAGTATTTT. Its protein is CASSSSLAADTQYF.

The chain couples TRBV5-1 to TRBJ2-5; no firm D call. The CDR3 runs to 14 residues. CDR1 is SGHRS and CDR2 is YFSETQ in the germline V gene. Between the trimmed V and J ends, which lost 4 bases and 4 bases, there was a span of 14 bases. CDR3 sequence (DNA): TGCGCCAGCAGCCTAGTGCGAGGTGGAGAGACCCAGTACTTC. Translation: CASSLVRGGETQYF.